This T cell receptor (beta chain) was found in a study of blood T cell repertoires in COVID-19 (dated by TCRdb to the early 2020s). As for the study more broadly: Collaborator samples came from the United States, Italy and Spain and covered acute and convalescent phases of COVID-19. Subjects who had been exposed to COVID-19, were actively infected with it, or had recovered from it provided the deeply sampled blood TCRbeta repertoires that made up the dataset. Where HLA class I and class II types were available, the types were taken from metadata supplied by the sample provider, not from assay-based typing. The material from the prospective study consisted of cDNA or gDNA derived from T cells, B-cell-depleted T cells, or PBMCs. A de-identified subject ID, COVID-19 status, age in years and sex were almost always included in the sample metadata. Samples were obtained from the ongoing ImmuneRACE study (first 160 participants) and from 1,200 or so subjects provided by 6 global collaborators. The repertoires were made available in a free public database intended to serve as a resource for research on the immune response to SARS-CoV-2.

TCRbeta CDR3 regions were amplified from genomic DNA using the immunoSEQ Assay, a bias-controlled multiplex PCR. From the authors' description of their analysis: The number of nucleated cells in each sample was estimated from the amplification of reference gene primers within the assay. To quantify the absolute abundance of each unique TCRbeta CDR3 rearrangement, sequence reads were collapsed and filtered. For each sample, productive Simpson clonality was calculated as the square root of Simpson's diversity index over productive rearrangements. TCRdb re-hosts the immuneACCESS table, in-frame sequences only. Its copies lack some clones; in the studies checked, an unresolved V gene accounts for under half of them, and the cause for the rest is not known. The V and J calls and clone size were taken over from that table, and D and trimming were inferred from the DNA. This sample lists 200,000 to 300,000 clones; 65% to 90% were detected once. Of the sample, 4.5% to 6% is held by the ten largest clones.

Overall study results and their limits: How much clinical and demographic metadata was included differed by source and by participant, and the metadata was provided uncurated.

On this clone itself: Its antigen target is currently unknown. Base qualities were left out, and no much larger clone turns up one base away.

The CDR3 runs 18 residues from the cysteine to the phenylalanine. Of all the DNA, just the CDR3 is kept, 54 bases in frame from base 1. In the germline V gene (reference sequence), CDR1 corresponds to SGHNT and CDR2 to YYREEE. For this chain, trimming is 4 bases at the V end and 4 bases at the J end, and the number of junction bases without a gene match is 13. At one collaborating source in Seattle, patients were enrolled during active infection and were followed longitudinally through the course of disease. Whole blood was collected in K2EDTA tubes by collaborating institutions according to the institutions' own protocols. For TCRbeta analysis, collaborators shipped samples in one of three forms: frozen whole blood, isolated PBMCs, or DNA extracted from either of those sample types.

This chain is built from TRBV5-4 and TRBJ2-1; 11 of the junction bases match TRBD2. The source material was peripheral blood. The source is a man aged 45 to 65 with COVID-19, enrolled during active disease. The CDR3 region reads CASSQTPTSGGPYNEQFF. The DNA sequence is TGTGCCAGCAGCCAAACGCCAACTAGCGGGGGCCCGTACAATGAGCAGTTCTTC.